This record concerns one TCR beta chain sequence. These data are taken from a study of CD8 T cells in Susac syndrome. The RNA, about 0.45 to 1 ug, was put through reverse transcription using random hexamers. The amplification used immunoSEQ multiplex PCR on TCR beta CDR3; it spanned 54 Vbeta and 13 Jbeta. MiXCR, run by TCRdb on the immunoSEQ multiplex PCR reads, gives a single entry per CDR3 protein. Of 250,000 to 300,000 distinct CDR3 sequences listed, about 85% were seen once; the top ten hold over 0.1%. TCR beta sequencing was performed on blood CD8+ and CD4+ T cells. FACS was used to enrich TEMRA cells, whereas the CD8+ and CD4+ T cells were obtained by negative isolation. The TCR originated in a human donor with multiple sclerosis. The specimen sequenced was CD8+ T cells from PBMCs.

The CDR3, as DNA: TGTGCCAGCAGTTGGGGCGATGAGACCCAGTACTTC. This encodes CASSWGDETQYF. The V and J genes are TRBV12-3 or TRBV12-4 and TRBJ2-5; D perhaps matches TRBD1 (5 bases). There are 12 residues in the CDR3. V gave up 4 bases and J gave up 5 bases, with 8 bases separating them.